A single sample is the source of the 8 T cell receptor beta chains below, sequenced in a study of T cell responses to AZD1222 COVID-19 vaccine. Data came from immunoSEQ multiplex PCR; TCRdb stores just in-frame clones and leaves some out. The sample records 89,000 or so clones, about 87% being singletons. Here the sequenced sample was peripheral blood, taken on day 0 of AZD1222 vaccination. The receptors here all came from an adult in good health.

V and J are TRBV7-2 and TRBJ2-2, with no clear D. The CDR3 runs 16 residues. Germline lookup yields CDR1 SGHTA and CDR2 FQGNSA. Trimming took off 5 bases at V and 4 bases at J, with 17 bases between the two ends. CDR3 DNA sequence: TGTGCCAGCAGCCCGCAAGCTTCATGGTCCACCGGGGAGCTGTTTTTT. This sequence encodes CASSPQASWSTGELFF.

In nucleotides, the CDR3 is TGTGCCAGCTCACCAGGAGAGGGAGGGAACTATGGCTACACCTTC. It yields the protein CASSPGEGGNYGYTF. The chain couples TRBV18 to TRBJ1-2; D remains ambiguous. CDR1 and CDR2 from the germline V gene are KGHSH and LQKENI. The CDR3 length is 15 residues. The V gene lost 2 bases and the J gene lost 2 bases, with 12 bases spanning the gap.

The J gene is TRBJ2-5, the V gene TRBV27, with a weak D call TRBD2 (6 bases). The length of the CDR3 is 13 residues. The V end was cut by 3 bases, the J end by 5 bases, with 10 bases between. The germline V gene encodes CDR1 MNHEY and CDR2 SMNVEV (reference sequence). This chain's CDR3 is CASSFARGETQYF. CDR3 nucleotides: TGTGCCAGCAGTTTTGCCCGGGGGGAGACCCAGTACTTC.

This clone was seen only a few times. The chain couples TRBV11-2 to TRBJ2-7; maybe TRBD2 (6 bases). The length of the CDR3 is 16 residues. Germline CDR1 SGHAT, CDR2 FQNNGV. Trimming removed 7 bases at V and 2 bases at J, with 21 bases between. This chain's CDR3 is CASTPLWGDLTYEQYF. Here the CDR3 DNA reads TGTGCCAGCACCCCACTTTGGGGGGACCTAACCTACGAGCAGTACTTC.

V is TRBV19 and J is TRBJ1-2; perhaps TRBD1 as D (6 bases). Looked up from germline, CDR1 is LNHDA and CDR2 is SQIVND (reference sequence). V was clipped by 4 bases and J by 3 bases, with 9 bases between them. The CDR3 runs 13 residues. CDR3 nucleotide sequence: TGTGCCAGTAGTACAGGGGCCGACTATGGCTACACCTTC. This codes for CASSTGADYGYTF.

DNA of the CDR3: TGTGCCAGCAGCGCCAAAAAACAGGGCTTGGCCGGGGAGCTGTTTTTT. Its translation: CASSAKKQGLAGELFF. The V and J genes are TRBV3-1 (or the pseudogene TRBV3-2) and TRBJ2-2, with D possibly matching TRBD1 (6 bases). Germline CDR1 is LGHDT and CDR2 is YNNKEL (reference sequence). The CDR3 totals 16 residues. V lost 5 bases, J lost 6 bases, and 19 bases lay in between.

The chain employs TRBV27 and TRBJ1-1; D gene unclear. This CDR3 has 12 amino acids. Germline loops: CDR1 MNHEY, CDR2 SMNVEV (reference sequence). V was cut by 4 bases and J by 4 bases, with 7 bases left in between. The CDR3 sequence: CASSSGFTEAFF. In DNA form, the CDR3 reads TGTGCCAGCAGTTCAGGATTCACTGAAGCTTTCTTT.

This sequence joins TRBV2 and TRBJ1-4, with a tentative D call TRBD1 (6 bases). Germline V gene lookup returns CDR1 SNHLY and CDR2 FYNNEI. V was pared by 4 bases and J by 3 bases, with 9 bases between. CDR3 length: 14 amino acids. The CDR3 here is CASSAWGPNEKLFF. The CDR3 DNA is TGTGCCAGCAGTGCATGGGGGCCTAATGAAAAACTGTTTTTT.